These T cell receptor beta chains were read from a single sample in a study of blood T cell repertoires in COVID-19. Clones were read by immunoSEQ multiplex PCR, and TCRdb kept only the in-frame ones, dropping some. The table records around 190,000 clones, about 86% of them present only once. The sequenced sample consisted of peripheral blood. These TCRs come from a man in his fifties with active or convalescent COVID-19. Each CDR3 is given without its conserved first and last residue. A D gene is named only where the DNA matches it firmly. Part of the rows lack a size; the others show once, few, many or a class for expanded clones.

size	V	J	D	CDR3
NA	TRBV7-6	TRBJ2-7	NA	ASSLASGDRPYEQY
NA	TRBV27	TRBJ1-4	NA	ASAYGQANEKLF
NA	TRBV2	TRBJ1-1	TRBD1	ASSDLTGSTEAF
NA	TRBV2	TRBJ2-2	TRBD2	ASSPGLAGAGTGELF
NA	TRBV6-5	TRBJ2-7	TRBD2	ASTRLAGVRYEQY
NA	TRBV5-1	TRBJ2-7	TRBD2	ASSWGGSLRYEQY
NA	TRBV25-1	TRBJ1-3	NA	ASSEYMTDSGNTIY
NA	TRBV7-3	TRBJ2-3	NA	ASSPQGPETQY
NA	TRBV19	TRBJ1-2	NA	ASIIPGVYT
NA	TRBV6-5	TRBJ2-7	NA	ASSYSDSFYEQY
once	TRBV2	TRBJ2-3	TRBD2	ASITGAGAGAFTDTQY
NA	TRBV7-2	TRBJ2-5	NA	ASSLMRETQY
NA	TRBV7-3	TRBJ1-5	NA	ASSLACYRPLGFGNQPQH
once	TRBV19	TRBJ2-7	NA	ASRSGSGDEQY
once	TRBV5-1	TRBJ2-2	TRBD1	ASRQGNPGELF
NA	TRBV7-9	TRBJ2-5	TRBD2	ASSPGLAGGGETQY
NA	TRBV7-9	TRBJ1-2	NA	ASSLVSAGGYT
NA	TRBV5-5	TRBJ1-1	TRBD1	ASSRQGLNTEAF
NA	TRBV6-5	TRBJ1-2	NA	ASSPSGGNYGYT
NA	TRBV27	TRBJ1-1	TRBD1	ASSGARGRGTEAF
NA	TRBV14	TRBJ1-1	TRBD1	ASSHTDRATEAF
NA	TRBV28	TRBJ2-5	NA	ASSTTVPSSGQETQY
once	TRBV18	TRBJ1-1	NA	ASSPEGLRTEAF
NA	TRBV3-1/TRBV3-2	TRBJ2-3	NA	ASSQDGLGWDTQY
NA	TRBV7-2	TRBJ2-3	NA	ASSLAAVDTQY
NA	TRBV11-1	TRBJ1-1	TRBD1	ASSLMGRGVNTEAF
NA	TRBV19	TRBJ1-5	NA	ARGEAPGNQPQH
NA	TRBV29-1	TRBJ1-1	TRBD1	SVVGTASGTEAF
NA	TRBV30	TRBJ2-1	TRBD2	AWRFWTSGAYNEQF
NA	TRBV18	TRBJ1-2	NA	ASGDSANYGYT
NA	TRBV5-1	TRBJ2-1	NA	ASSLGEVVNEQF
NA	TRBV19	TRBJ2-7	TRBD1	ASSRQGRYEQY
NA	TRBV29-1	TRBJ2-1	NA	SAAEALGEQF
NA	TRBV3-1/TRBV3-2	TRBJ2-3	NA	ASSQAPTDTQY
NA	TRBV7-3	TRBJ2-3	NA	ASSPLASVNTQY
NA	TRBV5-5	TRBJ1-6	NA	ASSWGQNSPLH
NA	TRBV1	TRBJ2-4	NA	TSSQDCKGTYKNIQY
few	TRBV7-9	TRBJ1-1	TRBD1	ASSLAQGVGTEAF
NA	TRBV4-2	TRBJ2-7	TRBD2	ASSQGLAGTGEQY
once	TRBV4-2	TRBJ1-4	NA	ASSPRQEANEKLF
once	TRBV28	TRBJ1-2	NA	ASSLWTTGDYGYT
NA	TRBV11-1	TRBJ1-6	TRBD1	ASSSPGTGWTSPLH
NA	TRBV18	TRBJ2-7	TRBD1	ASSTRGTGNPYEQY
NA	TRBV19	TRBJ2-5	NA	ASSGAGHQETQY
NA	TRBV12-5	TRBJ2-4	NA	ASGPGQWNIQY
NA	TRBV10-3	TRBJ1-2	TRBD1	AISGDRLYGYT
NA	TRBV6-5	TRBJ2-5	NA	ASSYSRDSQETQY
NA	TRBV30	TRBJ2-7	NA	AWSAQTAGRQY
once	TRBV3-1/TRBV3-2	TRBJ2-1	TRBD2	ASSPGLAGLYEQF
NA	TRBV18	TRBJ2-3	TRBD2	ASSSGTSGRGDTQY
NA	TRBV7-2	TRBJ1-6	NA	ASSLVPPARGLH
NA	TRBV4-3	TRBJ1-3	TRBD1	ASSQEGTGGNTIY
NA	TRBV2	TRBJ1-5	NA	ASRGRDINQPQH
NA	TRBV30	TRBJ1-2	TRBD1	AWSRTWTGSGYT
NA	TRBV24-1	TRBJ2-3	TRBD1	ATSDPTGARNPTPNTQY